One sample yielded the 25 T cell receptor beta chains listed below, sequenced in a study of blood T cell repertoires in COVID-19. Assay: immunoSEQ multiplex PCR; the TCRdb copy retains only in-frame clones and omits some. This table holds 300,000 to 350,000 clones, under 90% found once. Sequencing input: PBMCs or T cells enriched from blood (not recorded which). Receptors originate from a woman aged 25-40 years who had recovered from COVID-19.

This chain links TRBV21-1 with TRBJ2-3; the table assigns TRBD2, which was not confirmed against the DNA. TRBV21-1 is a recognized pseudogene. This CDR3 is 18 amino acids long. CDR3 in DNA: TGTGCCAGGACTACAGAAGCAAGAAGACGCTACGGCACAGATACGCAGTATTTT. The encoded protein is CARTTEARRRYGTDTQYF.

The J gene is TRBJ1-6, the V gene TRBV5-6, with D hard to call. V shed 0 bases and J shed 0 bases, with 16 bases lying between them. The length of the CDR3 is 19 residues. Looked up from germline, CDR1 is SGHDT and CDR2 is YYEEEE. The CDR3 sequence is CASSLVMDSLSSYNSPLHF. The CDR3 DNA reads as TGTGCCAGCAGCTTGGTTATGGACTCCTTAAGCTCCTATAATTCACCCCTCCACTTT.

The chain uses TRBV6-5 and TRBJ1-1, with D perhaps TRBD1 (6 bases). Trimming pared 7 bases from V and 4 bases from J, leaving 7 bases between. The CDR3 consists of 11 residues. The germline CDR1 and CDR2 sequences are MNHEY and SVGAGI. For the CDR3, the DNA is TGTGCCAGCACAGGGGCCACTGAAGCTTTCTTT. This translates into CASTGATEAFF.

Concerning this clone: Other DNA sequences in this sample translate to the same CDR3. V usage is TRBV4-3 and J usage is TRBJ2-7, with D tentatively TRBD1 (6 bases). Trimming pared 0 bases from V and 2 bases from J, leaving 8 bases between. CDR3 length equals 14 residues. Germline CDR1 LGHNA, CDR2 YSLEER. In DNA form, the CDR3 reads TGCGCCAGCAGCCAAGAGTGGGGGCCCTACGAGCAGTACTTC. Amino acid sequence: CASSQEWGPYEQYF.

The chain employs TRBV18 and TRBJ1-4, with a weak D call TRBD1 (5 bases). Germline V lookup: CDR1 KGHSH, CDR2 LQKENI. The CDR3 length is 15 residues. Trimming took off 4 bases at V and 5 bases at J, with 14 bases between the two ends. The chain's CDR3 is CASSLDISQNEKLFF. The CDR3 DNA reads TGTGCCAGCTCACTGGACATCTCCCAGAATGAAAAACTGTTTTTT. The whole variable domain, remainder taken from reference TRBV18 and TRBJ1-4, is NAGVMQNPRHLVRRRGQEARLRCSPMKGHSHVYWYRQLPEEGLKFMVYLQKENIIDESGMPKERFSAEFPKEGPSILRIQQVVRGDSAAYFCASSLDISQNEKLFFGSGTQLSVL.

The V and J genes are TRBV5-1 and TRBJ1-6; 7 positions match TRBD1. This CDR3 comprises 15 residues. V was pared by 0 bases and J by 10 bases, with 7 bases of the junction left unmatched. Germline V gene lookup returns CDR1 SGHRS and CDR2 YFSETQ. For the CDR3, the DNA is TGCGCCAGCAGCTTGGCCAGGGGGGCAGTGTCACCCCTCCACTTT. It codes for CASSLARGAVSPLHF.

This chain joins TRBV25-1 and TRBJ1-1, with 7 bases aligning to TRBD1. The CDR3 consists of 11 residues. Germline V gene sequence: CDR1 MGHDK, CDR2 SYGVNS. V was clipped by 5 bases and J by 7 bases; unmatched bases: 1. CDR3 DNA: TGTGCCAGCAGTTGGGACAGTGAAGCTTTCTTT. Translated, it gives CASSWDSEAFF. Complete variable domain (other parts from reference TRBV25-1 and TRBJ1-1): EADIYQTPRYLVIGTGKKITLECSQTMGHDKMYWYQQDPGMELHLIHYSYGVNSTEKGDLSSESTVSRIRTEHFPLTLESARPSHTSQYLCASSWDSEAFFGQGTRLTVV.

This chain uses TRBV6-6 with TRBJ1-1; tentatively, D is TRBD1 (5 bases). The CDR3 is 13 residues long. CDR1 and CDR2 from the germline V gene are MNHNY and SVGAGI (reference sequence). V dropped 2 bases and J dropped 10 bases, with 14 bases sitting between them. CDR3 coding DNA: TGTGCCAGCAGTTACGTAGGTGGCGGGGGAGCTTTCTTT. This gives the protein CASSYVGGGGAFF.

The chain links TRBV10-3 to TRBJ2-1, with 8 bases fitting TRBD1. J was trimmed by 4 bases and V by 10 bases; bases with no gene match: 6. Per germline, CDR1 ENHRY and CDR2 SYGVKD. The CDR3 contains 13 residues. The CDR3 region has the DNA TGTGCCACACAGGGACAGGCATACAATGAGCAGTTCTTC. This encodes CATQGQAYNEQFF.

The V call is TRBV29-1, the J call TRBJ1-1, with D possibly matching TRBD1 (5 bases). CDR3 size: 13 residues. V was clipped by 2 bases and J by 3 bases, with 10 bases between them. The germline V gene encodes CDR1 SQVTM and CDR2 ANQGSEA. Written as DNA, the CDR3 is TGCAGCGTTGAACTTGACAGTCACACTGAAGCTTTCTTT. This sequence encodes CSVELDSHTEAFF.

This chain joins TRBV18 and TRBJ2-3; 8 bases map to TRBD2. The CDR3 runs 15 residues. The J segment lost 3 bases and the V segment lost 3 bases, leaving 5 bases of the junction unmatched. Germline CDR1 reads KGHSH; CDR2 reads LQKENI. Here the CDR3 reads CASSPGLGFTDTQYF. In DNA form, the CDR3 reads TGTGCCAGCTCACCGGGACTAGGATTTACAGATACGCAGTATTTT.

This clone has only one observation. The chain links TRBV5-1 to TRBJ2-7; 12 bases fit TRBD2. This CDR3 is built from 17 residues. V gave up 1 base and J gave up 4 bases; unmatched junction bases: 9. The germline V gene encodes CDR1 SGHRS and CDR2 YFSETQ. The CDR3 nucleotides read TGCGCCAGCAGCTTGCCCGCGGGACTAGCGGGTGGGTACGAGCAGTACTTC. Translated: CASSLPAGLAGGYEQYF.

The chain combines TRBV11-2 with TRBJ2-2, with a possible D match to TRBD2 (6 bases). CDR3 length: 16 amino acids. Germline values: CDR1 SGHAT, CDR2 FQNNGV. V lost 1 base to trimming and J lost 5 bases, with 14 bases between them. The CDR3 loop is CASSLGPSGRTGELFF. The CDR3, as DNA: TGTGCCAGCAGCTTAGGGCCCTCGGGGAGGACCGGGGAGCTGTTTTTT.

This clone was observed a single time. This chain links TRBV14 with TRBJ2-1; 8 nucleotides line up with TRBD2. Germline CDR1 is SGHDN and CDR2 is FVKESK. V trimming: 1 base; J trimming: 4 bases; junction bases outside the gene matches: 6. The CDR3 totals 16 residues. CDR3 sequence reads: CASSQGWASGYNEQFF. The DNA of the CDR3 is TGTGCCAGCAGCCAAGGCTGGGCTAGCGGGTACAATGAGCAGTTCTTC.

In DNA form, the CDR3 reads TGCGCCAGCAGCTTGGCCGGACAGGGGGCGGTAGGTGAAAAACTGTTTTTT. Translated, it gives CASSLAGQGAVGEKLFF. This chain uses TRBV5-1 with TRBJ1-4; 11 bases align to TRBD1. The CDR3 runs 17 residues. CDR1 and CDR2 from the germline V gene are SGHRS and YFSETQ. The ends lost 0 bases at V and 7 bases at J; junction bases unmatched: 8.

The chain employs TRBV18 and TRBJ2-7; D might be TRBD2 (6 bases). The V end was cut by 2 bases, the J end by 3 bases, with 20 bases between. The CDR3 runs 17 residues. Germline-derived CDR1 and CDR2 are KGHSH and LQKENI. The CDR3 DNA reads TGTGCCAGCTCACCAAGCTCAATAGGAGGGCTCAACTACGAGCAGTACTTC. Its protein is CASSPSSIGGLNYEQYF.

The chain employs TRBV19 and TRBJ2-3, with TRBD1 as a possible D gene (5 bases). CDR3 length: 14 amino acids. The V end was cut by 7 bases, the J end by 0 bases, with 11 bases between. Germline CDR1 is LNHDA and CDR2 is SQIVND (reference sequence). Here the CDR3 reads CASKWTFSTDTQYF. DNA for the CDR3: TGTGCCAGTAAGTGGACATTCAGCACAGATACGCAGTATTTT.

The count of this clone is one. The J gene is TRBJ1-1, the V gene TRBV14; D is perhaps TRBD1 (6 bases). Trimming took 3 bases from V and 8 from J, leaving 10 bases between them. This CDR3 is built from 12 residues. From germline, CDR1 is SGHDN and CDR2 FVKESK. CDR3 sequence reads: CASSHRGLEAFF. As DNA, the CDR3 is TGTGCCAGCAGCCACAGGGGTCTGGAAGCTTTCTTT.

The V gene is TRBV6-5, the J gene TRBJ1-2, with TRBD1 matching over 8 bases. The length of the CDR3 is 15 residues. The V and J ends lost 0 bases and 8 bases, in that order; junction bases with no gene match: 8. Germline CDR1 is MNHEY and CDR2 is SVGAGI. CDR3 sequence: CASSYSSRGPDGYTF. Written as DNA, the CDR3 is TGTGCCAGCAGTTACTCGAGCAGGGGGCCGGACGGCTACACCTTC.

The CDR3 is CASSEAPSRGSYF. The CDR3 nucleotides read TGTGCCAGCAGTGAAGCTCCTAGCAGGGGGTCGTACTTC. The chain employs TRBV2 and TRBJ2-4, with 7 bases fitting TRBD1. This CDR3 is 13 amino acids long. Germline CDR1 and CDR2: SNHLY and FYNNEI. V was clipped by 0 bases and J by 15 bases; unmatched bases: 8. The variable domain in full, with the rest retrieved from reference TRBV2 and TRBJ2-4, is EPEVTQTPSHQVTQMGQEVILRCVPISNHLYFYWYRQILGQKVEFLVSFYNNEISEKSEIFDDQFSVERPDGSNFTLKIRSTKLEDSAMYFCASSEAPSRGSYFGAGTRLSVL.

The V and J genes are TRBV10-3 and TRBJ1-4; a possible D gene is TRBD1 (5 bases). CDR1 and CDR2 (germline): ENHRY, SYGVKD. Trimming removed 11 bases at V and 3 bases at J, with 10 bases between. The CDR3 covers 12 residues. As DNA, the CDR3 is TGTGCCGTGCAGGGATCTAATGAAAAACTGTTTTTT. It translates to CAVQGSNEKLFF.

This clone was detected once. The rearrangement uses TRBV12-3 or TRBV12-4 and TRBJ2-7; D perhaps matches TRBD1 (6 bases). CDR3 length equals 13 residues. The V end lost 6 bases, the J end lost 0 bases, and 9 bases lay between the germline ends. DNA of the CDR3: TGTGCCAGCAGGCGGACAGACTCCTACGAGCAGTACTTC. It codes for CASRRTDSYEQYF.

The sample holds one count of this clone. This rearrangement joins TRBV7-2 to TRBJ2-7; TRBD2 might be the D (6 bases). V shed 4 bases and J shed 3 bases, with 10 bases lying between them. Germline CDR1 and CDR2: SGHTA and FQGNSA. The CDR3 covers 13 residues. The CDR3 sequence: CASSWGLFYEQYF. The CDR3, as DNA: TGTGCCAGCAGCTGGGGACTGTTCTACGAGCAGTACTTC.

V and J are TRBV27 and TRBJ1-2; TRBD1 aligns across 10 bases. V lost 6 bases to trimming and J lost 4 bases; unmatched junction nucleotides: 5. CDR1 is MNHEY and CDR2 is SMNVEV in the germline V gene (reference sequence). This CDR3 spans 14 amino acids. CDR3 coding DNA: TGTGCCAGCAGCCGCGGGACAGGGGTCTATGGCTACACCTTC. Its protein is CASSRGTGVYGYTF.

The chain has TRBV3-1 (or the pseudogene TRBV3-2) and TRBJ2-5; 13 bases are a match to TRBD2. Germline lookup yields CDR1 LGHDT and CDR2 YNNKEL (reference sequence). The CDR3 runs to 15 residues. V was clipped by 3 bases and J by 4 bases; unmatched bases: 2. CDR3: CASSQGLAGLETQYF. The CDR3 DNA reads as TGTGCCAGCAGCCAGGGACTAGCGGGACTAGAGACCCAGTACTTC.